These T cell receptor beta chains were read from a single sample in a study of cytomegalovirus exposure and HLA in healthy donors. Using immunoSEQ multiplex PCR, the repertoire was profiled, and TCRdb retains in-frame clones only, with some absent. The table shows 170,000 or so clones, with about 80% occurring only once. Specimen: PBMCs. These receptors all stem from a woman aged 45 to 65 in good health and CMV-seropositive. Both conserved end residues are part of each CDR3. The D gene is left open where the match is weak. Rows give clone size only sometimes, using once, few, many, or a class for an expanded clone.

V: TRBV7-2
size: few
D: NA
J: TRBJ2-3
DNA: TGTGCCAGCAGCTTAGGGACTAGCACAGATACGCAGTATTTT
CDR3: CASSLGTSTDTQYF

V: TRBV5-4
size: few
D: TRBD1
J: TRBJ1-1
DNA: TGTGCCAGCAGCAACCCTGACAGGGCCGGGACTGAAGCTTTCTTT
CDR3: CASSNPDRAGTEAFF

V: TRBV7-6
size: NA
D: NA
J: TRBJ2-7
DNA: TGTGCCAGCACCCTACGGGGTGGTTCCGACGAGCAGTACTTC
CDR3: CASTLRGGSDEQYF

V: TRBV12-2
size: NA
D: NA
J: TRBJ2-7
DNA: TGTGCAAGTCGCTTAGCCTTGATCGGACAGGGTCGATGGTACTTC
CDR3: CASRLALIGQGRWYF

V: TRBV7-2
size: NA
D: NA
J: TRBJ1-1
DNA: TGTGCCAGCAGCTTATACGGGGGGAACACTGAAGCTTTCTTT
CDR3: CASSLYGGNTEAFF

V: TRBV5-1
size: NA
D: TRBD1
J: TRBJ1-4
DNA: TGCGCCAGCAGCTCTACGGGACAGGGGACCTCTAATGAAAAACTGTTTTTT
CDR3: CASSSTGQGTSNEKLFF

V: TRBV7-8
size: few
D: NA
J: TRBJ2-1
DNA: TGTGCCAGCAGCATAGGACAAATCCAGTTCTTC
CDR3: CASSIGQIQFF

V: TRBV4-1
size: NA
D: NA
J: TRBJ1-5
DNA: TGCGCCAGCAGCCAAGTCAGCGGCAATCAGCCCCAGCATTTT
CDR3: CASSQVSGNQPQHF

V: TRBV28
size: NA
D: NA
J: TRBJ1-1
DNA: TGTGCCAGCCCTCCGGCCGGCGGCACTGAAGCTTTCTTT
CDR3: CASPPAGGTEAFF

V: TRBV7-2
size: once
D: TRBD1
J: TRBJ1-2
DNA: TGTGCCAGCAGCTTATCCGGGACAGGCCTCAAGGGCACCTTC
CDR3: CASSLSGTGLKGTF

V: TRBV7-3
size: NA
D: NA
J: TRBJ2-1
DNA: TGTGCCAGCAGCTTATCGGTTTCCTCCTACAATGAGCAGTTCTTC
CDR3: CASSLSVSSYNEQFF

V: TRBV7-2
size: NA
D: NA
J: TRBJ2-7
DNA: TGTGCCAGCAGCTCCAGGGGTCCCTACGAGCAGTACTTC
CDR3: CASSSRGPYEQYF

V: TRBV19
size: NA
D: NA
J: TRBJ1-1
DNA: TGTGCCAGTTCGTTGGTGGCGGTTAACACTGAAGCTTTCTTT
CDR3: CASSLVAVNTEAFF

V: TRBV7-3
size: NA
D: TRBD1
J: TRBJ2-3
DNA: TGTGCCAGCAGCTTACTCGGACAGGGGGCTGGAGATACGCAGTATTTT
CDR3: CASSLLGQGAGDTQYF

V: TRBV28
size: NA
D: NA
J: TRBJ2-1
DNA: TGTGCCAGCACCGAGACATTCTATGAGCAGTTCTTC
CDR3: CASTETFYEQFF

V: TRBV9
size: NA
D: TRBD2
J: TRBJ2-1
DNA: TGTGCCAGCAGCGCGTTAGCGGGAGGGTCCTACAATGAGCAGTTCTTC
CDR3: CASSALAGGSYNEQFF

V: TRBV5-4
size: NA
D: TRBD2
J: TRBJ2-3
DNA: TGTGCCAGCAGCTTGGCCCGAGGGGCTAGCGGTTTCACAGATACGCAGTATTTT
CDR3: CASSLARGASGFTDTQYF

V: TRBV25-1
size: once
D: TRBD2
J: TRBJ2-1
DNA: TGTGCCAGCAGTGGATTAGCGGGACCTGCTCTCAATGAGCAGTTCTTC
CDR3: CASSGLAGPALNEQFF

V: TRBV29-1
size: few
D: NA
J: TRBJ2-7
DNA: TGCAGCGTGGAGGGGACCCCGGCGGGCGAGCAGTACTTC
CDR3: CSVEGTPAGEQYF

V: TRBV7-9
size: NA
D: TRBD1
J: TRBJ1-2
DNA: TGTGCCAGCAGCTCTTATCCCCGGGACAGGGACTATGGCTACACCTTC
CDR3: CASSSYPRDRDYGYTF

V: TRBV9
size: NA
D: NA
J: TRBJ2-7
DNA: TGTGCCAGCAGCGTTTCCGGGTCGGGGGTCTACGAGCAGTACTTC
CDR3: CASSVSGSGVYEQYF

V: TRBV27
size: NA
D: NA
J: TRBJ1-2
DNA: TGTGCCAGCAGTTCCCGGGACACAGTAGTTAACTATGGCTACACCTTC
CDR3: CASSSRDTVVNYGYTF

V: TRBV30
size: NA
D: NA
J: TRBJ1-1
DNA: TGTGCCTGGAGCCCGGGGTTAAACACTGAAGCTTTCTTT
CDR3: CAWSPGLNTEAFF

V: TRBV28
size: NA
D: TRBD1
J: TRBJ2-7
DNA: TGTGCCAGCAGCCGAGGGACAGGGGGAGGCGAGCAGTACTTC
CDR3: CASSRGTGGGEQYF

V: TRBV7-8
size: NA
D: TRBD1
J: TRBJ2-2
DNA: TGTGCCAGCAGCGCACGACAGGGGGCGGACACCGGGGAGCTGTTTTTT
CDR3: CASSARQGADTGELFF

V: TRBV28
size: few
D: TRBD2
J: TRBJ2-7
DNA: TGTGCCAGCAGTGACCCCATTGGGACTAGCGGATCCTACGAGCAGTACTTC
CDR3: CASSDPIGTSGSYEQYF

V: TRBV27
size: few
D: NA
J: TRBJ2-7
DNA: TGTGCCAGCAGTCGACAGACCGGGACATTATACGAGCAGTACTTC
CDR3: CASSRQTGTLYEQYF

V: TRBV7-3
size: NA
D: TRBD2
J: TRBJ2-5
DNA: TGTGCCAGCGGTCTAGCGGGGTCCAGAGAGACCCAGTACTTC
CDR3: CASGLAGSRETQYF

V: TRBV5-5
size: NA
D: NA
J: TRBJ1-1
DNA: TGTGCCAGCAGCTTGCGACACATGAACACTGAAGCTTTCTTT
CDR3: CASSLRHMNTEAFF

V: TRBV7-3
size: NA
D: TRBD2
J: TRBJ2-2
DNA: TGTGCCAGCAGCTCGCTAGCGGGGGTTATGACCGGGGAGCTGTTTTTT
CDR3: CASSSLAGVMTGELFF

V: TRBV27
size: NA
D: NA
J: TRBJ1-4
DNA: TGTGCCAGCAGTTTACGCAGGGGTGGTGAAAAACTGTTTTTT
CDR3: CASSLRRGGEKLFF

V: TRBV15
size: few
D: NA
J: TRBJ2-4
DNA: TGTGCCACCAGCAGAGATGCCGGGGTTCAGTACTTC
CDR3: CATSRDAGVQYF

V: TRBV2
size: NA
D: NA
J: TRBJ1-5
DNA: TGTGCCAGCAGTGATAGCGCAGGCCAGCCCCAGCATTTT
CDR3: CASSDSAGQPQHF

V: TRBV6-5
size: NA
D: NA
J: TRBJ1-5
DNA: TGTGCCAGCAGTTACGACGGGGGTCAGCCCCAGCATTTT
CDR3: CASSYDGGQPQHF

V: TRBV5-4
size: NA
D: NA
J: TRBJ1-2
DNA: TGTGCCAGCAGCCCCACAGGGTTTGGCTACACCTTC
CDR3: CASSPTGFGYTF

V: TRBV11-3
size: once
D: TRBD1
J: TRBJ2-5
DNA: TGTGCCAGCAGTCGGACAGGGCTGGAGACCCAGTACTTC
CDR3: CASSRTGLETQYF

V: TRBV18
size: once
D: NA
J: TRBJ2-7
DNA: TGTGCCAGCTCACCCGGGCGGGCCTGGGAGCTTTCGAACGAGCAGTACTTC
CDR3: CASSPGRAWELSNEQYF

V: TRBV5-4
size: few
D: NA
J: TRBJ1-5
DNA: TGTGCCAGCTCCCTCGGCGGGGAAGGGCCCCAGCATTTT
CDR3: CASSLGGEGPQHF

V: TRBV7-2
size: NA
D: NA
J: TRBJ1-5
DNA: TGTGCCAGCAGCTTACGAACAGGGATGGAAAATCAGCCCCAGCATTTT
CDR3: CASSLRTGMENQPQHF

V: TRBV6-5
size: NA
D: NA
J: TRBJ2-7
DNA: TGTGCCAGCAGTTACACTGCGGGACGGGGTAACTACGAGCAGTACTTC
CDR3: CASSYTAGRGNYEQYF

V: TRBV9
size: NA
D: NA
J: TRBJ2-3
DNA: TGTGCCAGCAGCGTAGGGGTGGGGGGAACTGGGGATACGCAGTATTTT
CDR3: CASSVGVGGTGDTQYF